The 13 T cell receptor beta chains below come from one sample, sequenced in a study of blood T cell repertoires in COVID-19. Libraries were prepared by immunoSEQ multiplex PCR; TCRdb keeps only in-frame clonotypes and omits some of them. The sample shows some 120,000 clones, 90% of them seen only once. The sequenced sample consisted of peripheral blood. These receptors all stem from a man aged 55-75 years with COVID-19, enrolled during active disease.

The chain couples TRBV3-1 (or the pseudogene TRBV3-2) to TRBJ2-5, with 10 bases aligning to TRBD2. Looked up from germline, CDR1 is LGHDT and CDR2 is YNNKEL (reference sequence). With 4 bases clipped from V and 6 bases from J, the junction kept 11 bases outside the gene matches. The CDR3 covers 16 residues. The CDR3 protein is CASSPLSGRALKTQYF. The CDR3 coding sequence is TGTGCCAGCAGCCCCTTAAGCGGGAGGGCCCTAAAGACCCAGTACTTC.

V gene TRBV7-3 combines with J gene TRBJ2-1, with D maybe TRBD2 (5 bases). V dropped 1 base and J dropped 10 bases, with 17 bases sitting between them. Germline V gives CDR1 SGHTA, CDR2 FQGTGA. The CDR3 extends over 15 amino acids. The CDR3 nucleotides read TGTGCCAGCAGCTTAAATCCGGAGGCGGTGGAAGAGCAGTTCTTC. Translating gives CASSLNPEAVEEQFF.

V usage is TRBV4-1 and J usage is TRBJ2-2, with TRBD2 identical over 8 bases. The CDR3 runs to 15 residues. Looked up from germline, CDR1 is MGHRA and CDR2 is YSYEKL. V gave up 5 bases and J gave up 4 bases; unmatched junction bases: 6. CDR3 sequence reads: CASSSPSGSTGELFF. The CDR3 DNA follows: TGCGCCAGCAGCTCCCCGAGCGGGAGCACCGGGGAGCTGTTTTTT.

CDR3 residues: CASSSRTGWVYEQYF. CDR3 in DNA: TGTGCCAGCAGCTCCAGGACAGGGTGGGTTTACGAGCAGTACTTC. The V gene is TRBV7-2, the J gene TRBJ2-7, with 8 bases lining up with TRBD1. CDR1 and CDR2 (germline): SGHTA, FQGNSA. The CDR3 extends over 15 amino acids. V dropped 4 bases and J dropped 4; count of bases not matched to a gene: 9.

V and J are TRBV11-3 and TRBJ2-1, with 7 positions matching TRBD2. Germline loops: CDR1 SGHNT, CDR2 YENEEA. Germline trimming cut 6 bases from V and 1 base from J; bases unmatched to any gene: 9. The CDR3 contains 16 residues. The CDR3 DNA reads TGTGCCAGCAGTTTGGCGGGGGTTAAGTCCTACAATGAGCAGTTCTTC. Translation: CASSLAGVKSYNEQFF.

Written as DNA, the CDR3 is TGTGCCAGCAGCCCGCGGGAGTCCGGGGAGCTGTTTTTT. Its translation is CASSPRESGELFF. This chain uses TRBV5-4 with TRBJ2-2; 7 bases align to TRBD2. CDR1 is SGHNT and CDR2 is YYREEE in the germline V gene (reference sequence). The J segment lost 6 bases and the V segment lost 4 bases, leaving 3 bases of the junction unmatched. This CDR3 contains 13 residues.

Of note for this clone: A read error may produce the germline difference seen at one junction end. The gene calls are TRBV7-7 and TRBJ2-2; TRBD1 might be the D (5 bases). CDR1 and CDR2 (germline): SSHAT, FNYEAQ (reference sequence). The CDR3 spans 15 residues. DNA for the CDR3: TGTGCTAGCAGCCCCCTGGAAAGGGGCACCGGGGAGCTGTTTTTT. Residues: CASSPLERGTGELFF.

CDR3 coding DNA: TGTGCCAGCAGCAATAGCGGGGATGCCTCCTACGAGCAGTACTTC. Translating it yields CASSNSGDASYEQYF. The chain is built from TRBV14 and TRBJ2-7; 8 positions agree with TRBD2. Trimming cost V 5 bases and J 0 bases; bases outside gene matches: 6. This CDR3 contains 15 residues. Germline CDR1 and CDR2: SGHDN and FVKESK. Full variable domain (outside the CDR3, taken from reference TRBV14 and TRBJ2-7): EAGVTQFPSHSVIEKGQTVTLRCDPISGHDNLYWYRRVMGKEIKFLLHFVKESKQDESGMPNNRFLAERTGGTYSTLKVQPAELEDSGVYFCASSNSGDASYEQYFGPGTRLTVT.

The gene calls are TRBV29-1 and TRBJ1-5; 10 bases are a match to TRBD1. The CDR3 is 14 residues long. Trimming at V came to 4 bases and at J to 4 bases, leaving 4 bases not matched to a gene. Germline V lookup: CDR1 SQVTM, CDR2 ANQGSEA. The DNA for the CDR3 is TGCAGCGTTGCCGGGACAGGGGTAAATCAGCCCCAGCATTTT. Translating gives CSVAGTGVNQPQHF.

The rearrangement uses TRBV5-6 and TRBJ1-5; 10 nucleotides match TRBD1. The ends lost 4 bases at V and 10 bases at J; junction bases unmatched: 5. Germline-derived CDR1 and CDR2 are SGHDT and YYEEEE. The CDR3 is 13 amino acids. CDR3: CASSMRDRGPQHF. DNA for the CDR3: TGTGCCAGCAGCATGCGGGACAGGGGTCCCCAGCATTTT.

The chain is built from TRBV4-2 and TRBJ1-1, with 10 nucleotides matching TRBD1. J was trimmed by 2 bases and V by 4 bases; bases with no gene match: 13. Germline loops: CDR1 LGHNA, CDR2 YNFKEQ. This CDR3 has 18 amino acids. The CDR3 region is CASSPLDRGMLGNTEAFF. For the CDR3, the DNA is TGTGCCAGCAGCCCCCTGGACAGGGGGATGTTGGGTAACACTGAAGCTTTCTTT.

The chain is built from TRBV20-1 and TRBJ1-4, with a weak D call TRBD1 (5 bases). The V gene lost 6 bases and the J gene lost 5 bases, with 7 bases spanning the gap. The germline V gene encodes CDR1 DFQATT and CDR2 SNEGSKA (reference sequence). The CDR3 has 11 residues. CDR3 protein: CSARANEKLFF. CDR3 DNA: TGCAGTGCCAGGGCAAATGAAAAACTGTTTTTT.

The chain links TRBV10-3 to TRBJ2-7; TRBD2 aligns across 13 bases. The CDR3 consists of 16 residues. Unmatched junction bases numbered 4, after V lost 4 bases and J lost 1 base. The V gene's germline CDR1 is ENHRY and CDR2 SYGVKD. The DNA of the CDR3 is TGTGCCATCAGTGCCGGGACTAGCGGGAAGTCCTACGAGCAGTACTTC. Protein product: CAISAGTSGKSYEQYF.